This T cell receptor beta chain was recorded in a study of T cell changes during pregnancy in multiple sclerosis. The V gene's germline CDR1 is LGHNA and CDR2 YSLEER. V shed 6 bases and J shed 0 bases, with 22 bases lying between them. The CDR3 length is 18 residues. Using immunoSEQ multiplex PCR, the repertoire was profiled, and TCRdb retains in-frame clones only, with some absent. The table lists roughly 58,000 clones, around 92% of them singletons, with 0.16% in the top ten. The rearrangement uses TRBV4-3 and TRBJ2-3; weak D call: TRBD1 (6 bases). Sequenced material: CD4+ T cells from peripheral blood mononuclear cells, taken after pregnancy. The clonotype originates from a female donor in good health, enrolled as a control in a pregnancy study. CDR3 coding DNA: TGCGCCAGCAGACGGGCTATTACAGGGCTCCTTAGCACAGATACGCAGTATTTT. It codes for CASRRAITGLLSTDTQYF.